This T cell receptor (beta chain) was captured in a study of T cell responses to AZD1222 COVID-19 vaccine. With regard to this clone: Antigen specificity is unknown.

Trimming shortened V by 8 bases and J by 2 bases, and 15 bases separated the two germline ends. CDR1 SNHLY and CDR2 FYNNEI come from the germline V gene. This CDR3 contains 14 residues. Assay used: immunoSEQ multiplex PCR; TCRdb lists only in-frame clones, some missing. The table shows approximately 110,000 clones, with 88% occurring only once. General observations from the study: Dominant CD4 TCR responses targeted spike regions 160-218 and 743-854.

The J gene is TRBJ1-1, the V gene TRBV2; D not certain. This specimen was peripheral blood, taken on day 0 of AZD1222 vaccination. This clonotype was sampled from an adult in good health. CDR3 DNA sequence: TGTGCCAGCGAGAGTGGCGAGGGAAACACTGAAGCTTTCTTT. Protein product: CASESGEGNTEAFF.